Described below is a single T cell receptor (beta chain) sequence and its context. Its antigen is unknown. Patients newly diagnosed with hyperthyroidism, under 2 months' duration, were aged 18 to 65, the study reports. Uncontrolled infections, other autoimmune diseases, pregnancy or lactation barred patients from enrollment. Germline-derived CDR1 and CDR2 are SEHNR and FQNEAQ (reference sequence). The CDR3 covers 15 residues. J gave up 8 bases and V 1 base, and 7 bases lay outside the gene matches. This sample was included in a study of Graves' ophthalmopathy and Graves' hyperthyroidism. Regarding the study as a whole: Most thyroid-expanded clonotypes exceeding 0.001 frequency were also found in blood. Ophthalmopathy could be told apart from stable hyperthyroidism by a 13-signature model (87.88% sensitivity, approximately 81% specificity).

Transcripts of RNA were the source for amplifying TCR beta CDR3 regions. A first-round RT-PCR used HTBI primers, followed by a second-round multiplex PCR. TCRdb reprocessed the multiplex PCR reads with MiXCR, giving one entry per CDR3 protein. The sample consists of 500,000 to 700,000 distinct CDR3 sequences, less than 45% of them appearing once. This chain joins TRBV7-9 and TRBJ1-2; the match to TRBD1 covers 10 bases. Sequenced material: peripheral blood or thyroid tissue (not recorded which). This sequence was found in an adult man with Graves' hyperthyroidism. In DNA, the CDR3 is TGTGCCAGCAGCTTAGAAGGGACAGGGGTTTGGGGCTACACCTTC. This codes for CASSLEGTGVWGYTF.